This TCR beta chain was recovered during a study of CD8 T cells in Susac syndrome. CDR1 LGHDT and CDR2 YNNKEL come from the germline V gene (reference sequence). This CDR3 spans 13 amino acids. The V and J ends lost 6 bases and 5 bases respectively, with 13 bases between them. This clonotype has a single count. An amount of RNA that ranged from roughly 0.45 to 1 ug was reverse transcribed with random hexamers. Each CDR3 protein gets one entry after TCRdb re-called the immunoSEQ multiplex PCR reads with MiXCR. The sample records approximately 160,000 distinct CDR3 sequences, roughly 95% being singletons.

The chain joins TRBV3-1 to TRBJ1-1; no reliable D call. The receptor was isolated from a human donor with Susac syndrome. Sequenced: CD4+ T cells from PBMCs. The CDR3 reads CASRQIGLTEAFF. CDR3 sequence (DNA): TGTGCCAGCAGACAAATCGGGCTGACTGAAGCTTTCTTT.